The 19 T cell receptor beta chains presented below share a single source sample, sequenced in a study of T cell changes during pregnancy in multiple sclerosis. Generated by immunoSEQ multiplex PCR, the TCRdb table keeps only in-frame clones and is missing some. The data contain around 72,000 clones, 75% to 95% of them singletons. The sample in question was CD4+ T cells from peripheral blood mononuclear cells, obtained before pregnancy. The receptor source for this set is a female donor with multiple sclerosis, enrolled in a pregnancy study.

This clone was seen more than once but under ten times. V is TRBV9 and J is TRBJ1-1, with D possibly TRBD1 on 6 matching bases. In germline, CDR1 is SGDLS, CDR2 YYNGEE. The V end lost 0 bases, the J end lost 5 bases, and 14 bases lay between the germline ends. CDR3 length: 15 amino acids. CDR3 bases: TGTGCCAGCAGCGTAGCTTACGGGCAGGGGACTGAAGCTTTCTTT. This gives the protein CASSVAYGQGTEAFF.

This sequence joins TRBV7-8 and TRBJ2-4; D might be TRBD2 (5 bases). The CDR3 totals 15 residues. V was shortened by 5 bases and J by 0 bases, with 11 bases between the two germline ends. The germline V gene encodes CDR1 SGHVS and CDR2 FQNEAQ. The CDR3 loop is CASSRGWEAKNIQYF. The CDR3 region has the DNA TGTGCCAGCAGCCGAGGGTGGGAAGCCAAAAACATTCAGTACTTC.

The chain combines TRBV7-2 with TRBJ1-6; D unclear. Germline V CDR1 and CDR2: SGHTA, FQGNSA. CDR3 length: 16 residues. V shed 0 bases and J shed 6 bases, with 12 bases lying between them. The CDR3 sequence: CASSLAPSGFNSPLHF. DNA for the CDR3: TGTGCCAGCAGCTTAGCCCCCTCCGGTTTTAATTCACCCCTCCACTTT.

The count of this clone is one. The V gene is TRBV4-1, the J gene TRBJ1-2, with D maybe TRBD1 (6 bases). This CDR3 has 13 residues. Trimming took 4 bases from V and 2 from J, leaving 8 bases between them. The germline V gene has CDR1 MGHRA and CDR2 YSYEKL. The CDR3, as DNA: TGCGCCAGCAGCCGAGGACAGAACTATGGCTACACCTTC. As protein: CASSRGQNYGYTF.

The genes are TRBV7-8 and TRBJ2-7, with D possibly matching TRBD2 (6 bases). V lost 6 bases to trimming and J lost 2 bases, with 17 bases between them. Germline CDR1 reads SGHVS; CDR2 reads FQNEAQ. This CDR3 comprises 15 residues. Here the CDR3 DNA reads TGTGCCAGCAGAAGGGGTTGGGACTCTACCTACGAGCAGTACTTC. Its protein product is CASRRGWDSTYEQYF.

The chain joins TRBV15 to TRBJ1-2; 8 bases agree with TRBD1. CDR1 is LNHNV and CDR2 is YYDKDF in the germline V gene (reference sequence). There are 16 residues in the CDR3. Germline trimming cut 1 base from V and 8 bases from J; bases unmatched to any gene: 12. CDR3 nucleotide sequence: TGTGCCACCAGCAGAGGGGGACCTGACAGGGGCTACGGCTACACCTTC. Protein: CATSRGGPDRGYGYTF.

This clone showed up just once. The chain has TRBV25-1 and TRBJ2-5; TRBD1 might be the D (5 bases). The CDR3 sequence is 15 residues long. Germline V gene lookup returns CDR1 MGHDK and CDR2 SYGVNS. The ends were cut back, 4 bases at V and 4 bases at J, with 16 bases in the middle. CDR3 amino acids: CASSVQGLIRETQYF. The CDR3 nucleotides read TGTGCCAGCAGTGTTCAGGGTTTAATACGAGAGACCCAGTACTTC.

The CDR3 is CASSPRPGLAGTYEQYF. CDR3 DNA: TGTGCCAGCAGTCCCCGGCCCGGACTAGCGGGAACCTACGAGCAGTACTTC. The chain recombines TRBV27 with TRBJ2-7, with TRBD2 matching 12 bases. The CDR3 runs to 17 residues. Germline assignment: CDR1 MNHEY and CDR2 SMNVEV (reference sequence). V dropped 5 bases and J dropped 2; count of bases not matched to a gene: 10.

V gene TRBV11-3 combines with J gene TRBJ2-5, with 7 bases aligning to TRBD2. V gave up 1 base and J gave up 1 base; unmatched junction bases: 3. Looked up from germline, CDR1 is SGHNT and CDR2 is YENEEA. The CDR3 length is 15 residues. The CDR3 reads CASSLAGGRQETQYF. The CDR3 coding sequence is TGTGCCAGCAGCTTAGCGGGGGGTCGCCAAGAGACCCAGTACTTC.

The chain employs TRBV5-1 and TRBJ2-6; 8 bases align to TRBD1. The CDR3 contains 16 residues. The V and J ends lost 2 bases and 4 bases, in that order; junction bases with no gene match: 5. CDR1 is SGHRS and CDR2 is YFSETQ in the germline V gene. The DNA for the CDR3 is TGCGCCAGCAGCTTCCCCAGGGGGCGAGGGGCCAACGTCCTGACTTTC. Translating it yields CASSFPRGRGANVLTF.

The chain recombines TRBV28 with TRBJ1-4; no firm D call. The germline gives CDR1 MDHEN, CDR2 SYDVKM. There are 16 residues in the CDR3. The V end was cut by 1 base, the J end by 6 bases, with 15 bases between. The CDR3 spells CASSLYRRGSYEKLFF. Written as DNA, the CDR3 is TGTGCCAGCAGTTTATATCGTCGGGGTTCTTATGAAAAACTGTTTTTT.

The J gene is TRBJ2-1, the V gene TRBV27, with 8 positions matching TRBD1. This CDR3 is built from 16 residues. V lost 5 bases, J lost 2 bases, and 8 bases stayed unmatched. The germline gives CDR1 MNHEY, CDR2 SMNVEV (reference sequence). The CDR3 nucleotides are TGTGCCAGCAGTACTAGACAGGGGCCACCCTACAATGAGCAGTTCTTC. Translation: CASSTRQGPPYNEQFF.

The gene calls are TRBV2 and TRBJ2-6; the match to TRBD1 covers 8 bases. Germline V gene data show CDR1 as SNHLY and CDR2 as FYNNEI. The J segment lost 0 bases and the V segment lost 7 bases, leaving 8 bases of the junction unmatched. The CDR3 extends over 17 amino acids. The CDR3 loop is CASTRDRGPSGANVLTF. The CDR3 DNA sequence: TGTGCCAGCACCCGCGACAGGGGTCCCTCTGGGGCCAACGTCCTGACTTTC.

DNA of the CDR3: TGTGCCAGCAGCTCAGGGCTAGCGGGACCCTACGAGCAGTACTTC. Its protein product is CASSSGLAGPYEQYF. The gene calls are TRBV7-8 and TRBJ2-7; 9 nucleotides match TRBD2. Trimming removed 4 bases from V and 2 bases from J; junction bases left unmatched: 6. This CDR3 contains 15 residues. Germline loops: CDR1 SGHVS, CDR2 FQNEAQ.

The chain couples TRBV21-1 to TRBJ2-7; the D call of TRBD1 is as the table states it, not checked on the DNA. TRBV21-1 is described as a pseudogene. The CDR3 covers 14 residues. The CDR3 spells CASSPRTGVTEQYF. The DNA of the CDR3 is TGTGCCAGCAGCCCAAGGACAGGGGTGACCGAGCAGTACTTC.

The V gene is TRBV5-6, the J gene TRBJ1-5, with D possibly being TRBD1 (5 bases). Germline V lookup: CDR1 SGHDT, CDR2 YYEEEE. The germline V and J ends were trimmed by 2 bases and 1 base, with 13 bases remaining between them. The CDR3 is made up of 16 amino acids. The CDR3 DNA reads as TGTGCCAGCAGCTTATTCGGCAGGGTGAGCAATCAGCCCCAGCATTTT. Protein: CASSLFGRVSNQPQHF.

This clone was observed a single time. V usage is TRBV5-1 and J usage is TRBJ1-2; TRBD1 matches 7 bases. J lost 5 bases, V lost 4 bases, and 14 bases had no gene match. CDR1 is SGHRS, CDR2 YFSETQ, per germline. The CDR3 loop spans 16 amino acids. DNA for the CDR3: TGCGCCAGCAGCCTTGACGGGACAGAGGAGGGGTATGGCTACACCTTC. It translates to CASSLDGTEEGYGYTF.

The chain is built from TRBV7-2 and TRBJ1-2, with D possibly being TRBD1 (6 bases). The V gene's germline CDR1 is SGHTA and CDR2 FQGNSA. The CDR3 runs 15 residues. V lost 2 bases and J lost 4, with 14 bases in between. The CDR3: CASSLQGSKSYGYTF. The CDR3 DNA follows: TGTGCCAGCAGCTTACAGGGGAGTAAGTCCTATGGCTACACCTTC. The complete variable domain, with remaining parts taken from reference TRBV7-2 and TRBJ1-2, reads GAGVSQSPSNKVTEKGKDVELRCDPISGHTALYWYRQSLGQGLEFLIYFQGNSAPDKSGLPSDRFSAERTGGSVSTLTIQRTQQEDSAVYLCASSLQGSKSYGYTFGSGTRLTVV.

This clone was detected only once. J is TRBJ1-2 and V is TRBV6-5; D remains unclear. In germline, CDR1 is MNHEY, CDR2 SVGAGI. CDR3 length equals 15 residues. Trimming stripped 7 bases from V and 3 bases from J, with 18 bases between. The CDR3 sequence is CASKLDRQDYYGYTF. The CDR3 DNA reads TGTGCCAGCAAACTAGACCGTCAAGATTACTATGGCTACACCTTC.